A selection of T cell receptor beta chains follows, all from one sample in a study of T cells in narcolepsy. Sequencing was performed with immunoSEQ multiplex PCR; in TCRdb, only in-frame clones are kept and a portion is missing. The sample holds tens of thousands of clones, roughly 90% seen once. Sequenced: CD45RA- memory CD4+ T cells from PBMCs. Receptors were obtained from a human donor with narcolepsy. Each CDR3 is given with its conserved first and last residue. A D gene is named only where the DNA matches it firmly. Clone size appears in some rows only: once, few, many, or a class for an expanded clone.

>TRBV19|-|-|TRBJ2-3
CAGGPRGRLDTQYF
TGCGCCGGGGGTCCCAGGGGAAGATTGGATACGCAGTATTTT
>TRBV11-2|-|-|TRBJ2-1
CASSLEGGSYNEQFF
TGTGCCAGCAGCTTAGAAGGGGGGTCCTACAATGAGCAGTTCTTC
>TRBV5-8|-|TRBD2|TRBJ2-7
CASSLRGLAGAEQYF
TGTGCCAGCAGCTTAAGAGGACTAGCGGGAGCAGAGCAGTACTTC
>TRBV7-9|-|TRBD2|TRBJ2-4
CASRSLGLAEAKNIQYF
TGTGCCAGCAGATCATTGGGACTAGCGGAAGCCAAAAACATTCAGTACTTC
>TRBV14|once|-|TRBJ1-6
CASSKGVSLHF
TGTGCCAGCAGCAAGGGGGTTTCCCTCCACTTT
>TRBV7-9|once|TRBD1|TRBJ1-4
CASSPWDSNEKLFF
TGTGCCAGCAGCCCATGGGACAGTAATGAAAAACTGTTTTTT
>TRBV2|once|-|TRBJ2-3
CASRPTGHTDTQYF
TGTGCCAGCAGGCCGACAGGCCACACAGATACGCAGTATTTT
>TRBV5-1|-|TRBD1|TRBJ1-1
CASSAGAGGQGAEAFF
TGCGCCAGCAGCGCGGGGGCGGGAGGACAGGGGGCTGAAGCTTTCTTT
>TRBV27|-|TRBD2|TRBJ2-3
CASSMEGLAGGRGTDTQYF
TGTGCCAGCAGTATGGAGGGACTAGCGGGAGGACGGGGCACAGATACGCAGTATTTT
>TRBV5-1|-|TRBD1|TRBJ2-7
CASTIDSTGTGVSEQYF
TGCGCCAGCACCATAGATTCAACCGGGACAGGGGTTAGCGAGCAGTACTTC
>TRBV2|-|TRBD1|TRBJ1-1
CATQTRAGGTEAFF
TGTGCCACCCAGACCAGGGCAGGGGGCACTGAAGCTTTCTTT
>TRBV15|few|-|TRBJ1-2
CATSRGGANNYGYTF
TGTGCCACCAGCAGAGGAGGAGCGAATAACTATGGCTACACCTTC
>TRBV29-1|-|TRBD2|TRBJ2-1
CSGEREGLEQFF
TGCAGCGGGGAGCGGGAGGGCCTTGAGCAGTTCTTC
>TRBV7-2|-|-|TRBJ1-1
CASSLGGERKEAFF
TGTGCCAGCAGCTTAGGGGGAGAAAGGAAAGAAGCTTTCTTT
>TRBV19|-|TRBD1|TRBJ2-3
CASSKQGASDTQYF
TGTGCCAGTAGTAAACAGGGGGCATCGGATACGCAGTATTTT
>TRBV4-2|-|TRBD1|TRBJ1-2
CASSQLTGGAPNYGYTF
TGTGCCAGCAGCCAGTTGACAGGGGGAGCCCCTAACTATGGCTACACCTTC
>TRBV5-8|-|-|TRBJ1-4
CASSVGQTATNEKLFF
TGTGCCAGCAGCGTTGGACAGACCGCAACTAATGAAAAACTGTTTTTT
>TRBV11-2|-|TRBD1|TRBJ1-2
CASSTKLQGSGYTF
TGTGCCAGCAGCACCAAACTACAGGGGAGCGGCTACACCTTC
>TRBV28|-|-|TRBJ2-1
CASNGGHRGGSYNEQFF
TGTGCCAGCAACGGAGGACACAGGGGGGGGTCCTACAATGAGCAGTTCTTC
>TRBV28|-|TRBD1|TRBJ1-1
CASSPFDRGNTEAFF
TGTGCCAGCAGTCCCTTCGACAGGGGGAACACTGAAGCTTTCTTT
>TRBV5-6|-|TRBD1|TRBJ1-4
CASSPGQGNEKLFF
TGTGCCAGCAGCCCGGGACAGGGGAATGAAAAACTGTTTTTT
>TRBV6-5|-|-|TRBJ2-1
CASRRGDIVGNEQFF
TGTGCCAGCAGGAGAGGGGACATAGTTGGGAATGAGCAGTTCTTC
>TRBV10-3|-|-|TRBJ2-1
CATLQGGPGNEQFF
TGTGCCACCCTACAGGGGGGGCCAGGGAATGAGCAGTTCTTC
>TRBV19|-|-|TRBJ1-4
CASSTDMVSAKLFF
TGTGCCAGTAGTACAGATATGGTTTCTGCTAAACTGTTTTTT
>TRBV19|few|TRBD1|TRBJ1-2
CASSIQGALGNYGYTF
TGTGCCAGTAGTATTCAGGGGGCGCTTGGAAACTATGGCTACACCTTC
>TRBV21-1|-|-|TRBJ1-3
CASSKDGGRAPNF
TGTGCCAGCAGCAAAGACGGTGGTAGGGCCCCTAATTTT
>TRBV10-3|-|-|TRBJ1-6
CAISETTGSPLHF
TGTGCCATCAGTGAGACTACGGGGTCACCCCTCCACTTT
>TRBV27|once|TRBD1|TRBJ1-1
CASREYRGGNTEAFF
TGTGCCAGCAGGGAGTACAGGGGAGGGAACACTGAAGCTTTCTTT
>TRBV27|-|-|TRBJ1-6
CASTGQTLNSPLHF
TGTGCCAGCACCGGACAGACGTTAAATTCACCCCTCCACTTT
>TRBV11-1|-|TRBD1|TRBJ2-1
CASSRIGGAAYNEQFF
TGTGCCAGCAGCCGTATAGGGGGCGCCGCCTACAATGAGCAGTTCTTC
>TRBV4-2|-|-|TRBJ1-6
CASRHAHLTVLLSPLHF
TGTGCCAGCAGACATGCCCACCTAACTGTCCTGTTGTCACCCCTCCACTTT
>TRBV5-1|-|-|TRBJ2-3
CASVPQGFGGDTQYF
TGCGCCAGCGTTCCACAGGGCTTTGGGGGAGATACGCAGTATTTT
>TRBV2|-|-|TRBJ2-2
CASSLREVQRAGELFF
TGTGCCAGCAGCCTGAGGGAGGTTCAACGGGCTGGGGAGCTGTTTTTT
>TRBV2|once|-|TRBJ2-1
CASKVSIEQFF
TGTGCCAGCAAGGTATCTATTGAGCAGTTCTTC
>TRBV28|-|-|TRBJ1-1
CASSFLRGGLNTEAFF
TGTGCCAGCAGTTTTCTGCGGGGCGGCCTGAACACTGAAGCTTTCTTT
>TRBV5-1|-|-|TRBJ2-7
CASSSGHATYEQYF
TGCGCCAGCAGCTCAGGACACGCGACCTACGAGCAGTACTTC
>TRBV6-5|-|-|TRBJ2-3
CASRLQGQLTDTQYF
TGTGCCAGCAGGCTGCAGGGCCAATTGACAGATACGCAGTATTTT
>TRBV5-1|-|-|TRBJ2-7
CASSQARGLYEQYF
TGCGCCAGCAGCCAGGCCAGGGGTCTCTACGAGCAGTACTTC
>TRBV7-2|-|-|TRBJ2-1
CASSHGNYNEQFF
TGTGCCAGCAGCCACGGCAACTACAATGAGCAGTTCTTC
>TRBV14|-|-|TRBJ2-1
CASRRGVSSYNEQFF
TGTGCCAGCAGGAGGGGGGTAAGCTCCTACAATGAGCAGTTCTTC
>TRBV7-2|-|-|TRBJ1-5
CASSLLRDTGRVSQHF
TGTGCCAGCAGCTTACTGCGGGACACGGGTAGGGTGTCCCAGCATTTT
>TRBV11-3|-|-|TRBJ1-1
CASSSREGTEAFF
TGTGCCAGCAGCTCCAGGGAGGGAACTGAAGCTTTCTTT
>TRBV18|-|TRBD1|TRBJ1-3
CASSLGTGEGNTIYF
TGTGCCAGCTCCCTCGGGACAGGGGAAGGAAACACCATATATTTT
>TRBV5-4|few|-|TRBJ1-2
CASSLRGGNYGYTF
TGTGCCAGCAGCTTGAGGGGGGGAAACTATGGCTACACCTTC
>TRBV13|-|-|TRBJ1-4
CASSPVGGGEKLFF
TGTGCCAGCAGCCCCGTAGGGGGTGGCGAAAAACTGTTTTTT
>TRBV27|-|-|TRBJ2-1
CASRITSLGEQFF
TGTGCCAGCAGGATAACTAGCTTAGGTGAGCAGTTCTTC
>TRBV19|-|TRBD2|TRBJ2-1
CASSARTSGSSNEQFF
TGTGCCAGTAGTGCCCGGACTAGCGGGAGTAGCAATGAGCAGTTCTTC
>TRBV10-2|-|-|TRBJ2-1
CASKGHNEQFF
TGCGCCTCAAAAGGGCACAATGAGCAGTTCTTC
>TRBV7-7|-|-|TRBJ2-7
CASSPTPGVRDEQYF
TGTGCCAGCAGCCCTACCCCAGGGGTTCGGGACGAGCAGTACTTC
>TRBV6-1|-|TRBD1|TRBJ1-1
CASSPGQGNRAFF
TGTGCCAGCAGCCCCGGACAGGGGAATCGGGCTTTCTTT
>TRBV18|-|-|TRBJ2-2
CASSPQGQSHSGELFF
TGTGCCAGCTCACCCCAGGGGCAGTCCCACTCCGGGGAGCTGTTTTTT
>TRBV28|-|-|TRBJ1-2
CASSWVGYTF
TGTGCCAGCAGTTGGGTTGGCTACACCTTC
>TRBV11-3|-|-|TRBJ2-2
CASSLTGSSTGELFF
TGTGCCAGCAGCTTAACAGGGAGTAGCACCGGGGAGCTGTTTTTT
>TRBV6-6|-|-|TRBJ1-5
CASSYSKGARNQPQHF
TGTGCCAGCAGTTACAGTAAAGGGGCGCGGAATCAGCCCCAGCATTTT
>TRBV6-5|-|-|TRBJ2-1
CASSYGGVVYNEQFF
TGTGCCAGCAGTTACGGGGGAGTCGTCTACAATGAGCAGTTCTTC
>TRBV19|-|-|TRBJ2-3
CASKREDTQYF
TGTGCCAGTAAACGCGAGGATACGCAGTATTTT
>TRBV2|-|-|TRBJ2-5
CASSEQETQYF
TGTGCCAGCAGCGAGCAAGAGACCCAGTACTTC
>TRBV18|-|-|TRBJ1-1
CASSPESGGRENTEAFF
TGTGCCAGCTCACCAGAGTCGGGGGGCCGAGAGAACACTGAAGCTTTCTTT
>TRBV6-5|-|-|TRBJ2-3
CASRLASGTDTQYF
TGTGCCAGCAGACTAGCCAGTGGCACAGATACGCAGTATTTT
>TRBV4-1|-|-|TRBJ2-7
CASSPPRGEQYF
TGCGCCAGCAGCCCTCCCCGAGGCGAGCAGTACTTC